Below, 18 T cell receptor beta chains from the same sample are listed, as sequenced in a study of cytomegalovirus exposure and HLA in healthy donors. 13 Jbeta primers and 60 Vbeta primers were used for the PCR. Data came from immunoSEQ multiplex PCR; TCRdb stores just in-frame clones and leaves some out. The table shows more than 95,000 clones, with 10% to 15% occurring only once. The material sequenced was PBMCs. These receptors originate from a man aged 35-49 years in good health and CMV-seropositive.

The rearrangement uses TRBV2 and TRBJ1-1; D gene uncertain. The ends were cut back, 0 bases at V and 0 bases at J, with 5 bases in the middle. The V gene's germline CDR1 is SNHLY and CDR2 FYNNEI. This CDR3 is built from 14 residues. CDR3 bases: TGTGCCAGCAGTGAAGCAAGCCTGAACACTGAAGCTTTCTTT. It specifies CASSEASLNTEAFF.

This chain joins TRBV6-1 and TRBJ2-6, with TRBD1 matching 7 bases. V lost 7 bases and J lost 2; bases outside the gene matches: 5. CDR1 and CDR2 from the germline V gene are MNHNS and SASEGT. The CDR3 covers 15 residues. This CDR3 reads CASKQGTPGANVLTF. CDR3 bases: TGTGCCAGCAAACAGGGGACCCCTGGGGCCAACGTCCTGACTTTC.

In this sample, this clone turned up a few times. The rearrangement links TRBV5-1 to TRBJ1-2; no clear D. The CDR3 has 14 residues. The germline V and J ends were trimmed by 4 bases and 4 bases, with 14 bases remaining between them. Germline CDR1 and CDR2: SGHRS and YFSETQ. Here the CDR3 DNA reads TGCGCCAGCAGCGCCGGACTGGATGTCTATGGCTACACCTTC. It specifies CASSAGLDVYGYTF.

This clone was seen more than once but under ten times. The rearrangement uses TRBV11-2 and TRBJ1-2; no firm D call. The CDR3 spans 12 residues. V was trimmed by 5 bases and J by 5 bases, leaving 9 bases between them. Germline V CDR1 and CDR2: SGHAT, FQNNGV. CDR3 region: CASSPSGYGYTF. Written as DNA, the CDR3 is TGTGCCAGCAGCCCATCGGGATATGGCTACACCTTC.

This chain uses TRBV27 with TRBJ2-3; TRBD2 is a possible D gene (5 bases). This CDR3 comprises 13 residues. Per germline, CDR1 MNHEY and CDR2 SMNVEV (reference sequence). The V gene lost 8 bases and the J gene lost 2 bases, with 11 bases spanning the gap. The CDR3 spells CASVDYPTDTQYF. The CDR3 DNA is TGTGCCAGCGTAGACTATCCCACAGATACGCAGTATTTT.

The chain carries TRBV6-5 and TRBJ1-1, with 7 bases fitting TRBD1. CDR3 length: 13 amino acids. V gave up 4 bases and J gave up 7 bases; unmatched junction bases: 6. Looked up from germline, CDR1 is MNHEY and CDR2 is SVGAGI. CDR3 coding DNA: TGTGCCAGCAGTTCGCGACAGGGAGGTGAAGCTTTCTTT. It codes for CASSSRQGGEAFF.

This chain links TRBV19 with TRBJ2-3; 9 nucleotides line up with TRBD1. The V gene's germline CDR1 is LNHDA and CDR2 SQIVND (reference sequence). The CDR3 totals 17 residues. The ends lost 5 bases at V and 4 bases at J; junction bases unmatched: 13. CDR3 protein: CASSPVPGQGFADTQYF. CDR3 coding DNA: TGTGCCAGTAGTCCCGTCCCGGGACAGGGATTCGCAGATACGCAGTATTTT.

The chain carries TRBV5-1 and TRBJ2-6, with TRBD2 matching over 10 bases. Germline CDR1 and CDR2: SGHRS and YFSETQ. J lost 0 bases, V lost 6 bases, and 3 bases had no gene match. CDR3 length equals 16 residues. In nucleotides, the CDR3 is TGCGCCAGCAAACTAGCGGGGTTCTCTGGGGCCAACGTCCTGACTTTC. It translates to CASKLAGFSGANVLTF.

This clone turned up a few times. The genes are TRBV7-9 and TRBJ1-3, with TRBD1 identical over 7 bases. Germline loops: CDR1 SEHNR, CDR2 FQNEAQ (reference sequence). Trimming cost V 6 bases and J 0 bases; bases outside gene matches: 8. The CDR3 covers 16 residues. This CDR3 reads CASSPRQGFSGNTIYF. DNA of the CDR3: TGTGCCAGCAGTCCTCGACAGGGTTTCTCTGGAAACACCATATATTTT.

V is TRBV28 and J is TRBJ2-1; a possible D gene is TRBD1 (6 bases). This CDR3 is built from 13 residues. Germline V CDR1 and CDR2: MDHEN, SYDVKM. Deletions cut 4 bases from V and 9 bases from J, with 13 bases between. The CDR3 nucleotides are TGTGCCAGCAGTTCATACAGGGACGCTGAGCAGTTCTTC. Translation: CASSSYRDAEQFF.

This clone came up a few times. One junction end does not reproduce the germline sequence, and a read error may be involved. The chain joins TRBV7-7 to TRBJ2-5, with 8 bases that match TRBD1. The CDR3 runs to 15 residues. Germline V lookup: CDR1 SSHAT, CDR2 FNYEAQ (reference sequence). The CDR3 bases are TGTGCTAGCAGCTTAGTTGGACAGGGACAAGAGACCCAGTACTTC. This translates into CASSLVGQGQETQYF.

This clone occurred a few times. The gene calls are TRBV5-6 and TRBJ1-1; weak D call: TRBD1 (5 bases). Germline values: CDR1 SGHDT, CDR2 YYEEEE. Trimming took 5 bases from V and 1 from J, leaving 24 bases between them. This CDR3 region has 18 residues. The chain's CDR3 is CASSLPPGSPGGNTEAFF. The DNA for the CDR3 is TGTGCCAGCAGTTTACCTCCCGGATCACCCGGGGGGAACACTGAAGCTTTCTTT.

The chain has TRBV5-1 and TRBJ2-5; D is ambiguous. Trimming stripped 1 base from V and 0 bases from J, with 4 bases between. CDR1 and CDR2 (germline): SGHRS, YFSETQ. The CDR3 length is 13 residues. CDR3 residues: CASSLNNQETQYF. For the CDR3, the DNA is TGCGCCAGCAGCTTGAACAACCAAGAGACCCAGTACTTC.

This clone was seen only a few times. The rearrangement links TRBV5-6 to TRBJ2-1; D possibly corresponds to TRBD2 (5 bases). The V gene's germline CDR1 is SGHDT and CDR2 YYEEEE. V lost 6 bases to trimming and J lost 3 bases, with 16 bases between them. The CDR3 length is 15 residues. The CDR3, as DNA: TGTGCCAGCACCTCCATCCAGCGGCACTACAATGAGCAGTTCTTC. It specifies CASTSIQRHYNEQFF.

This clone was detected only a few times. The chain carries TRBV7-8 and TRBJ2-1, with D unclear. This CDR3 is 11 amino acids long. Trimming took 5 bases from V and 8 from J, leaving 7 bases between them. Germline V gene sequence: CDR1 SGHVS, CDR2 FQNEAQ. CDR3: CASSPTDEQFF. CDR3 DNA sequence: TGTGCCAGCAGCCCCACGGATGAGCAGTTCTTC.

In its sample, this clone was seen a few times. The chain combines TRBV6-1 with TRBJ1-1, with 9 bases fitting TRBD1. The junction had 10 bases not matched to a gene; V was cut back by 2 bases and J by 6 bases. This CDR3 contains 16 residues. Germline CDR1 and CDR2: MNHNS and SASEGT. The CDR3 protein is CASSEWLRGQGSEAFF. Here the CDR3 DNA reads TGTGCCAGCAGTGAATGGCTTCGGGGACAGGGTTCTGAAGCTTTCTTT.

The V and J genes are TRBV18 and TRBJ2-5, with TRBD1 matching over 8 bases. The CDR3 runs to 14 residues. Trimming at V came to 3 bases and at J to 5 bases, leaving 5 bases not matched to a gene. Germline CDR1 reads KGHSH; CDR2 reads LQKENI. DNA for the CDR3: TGTGCCAGCTCACCTACGACAGGGGTGGAGACCCAGTACTTC. Protein sequence: CASSPTTGVETQYF.

This rearrangement joins TRBV7-8 to TRBJ2-2; 8 bases fit TRBD2. The CDR3 extends over 15 amino acids. In germline, CDR1 is SGHVS, CDR2 FQNEAQ. V lost 3 bases to trimming and J lost 4 bases; unmatched junction nucleotides: 4. CDR3 loop: CASSFGLAVTGELFF. DNA for the CDR3: TGTGCCAGCAGCTTCGGACTAGCAGTCACCGGGGAGCTGTTTTTT.